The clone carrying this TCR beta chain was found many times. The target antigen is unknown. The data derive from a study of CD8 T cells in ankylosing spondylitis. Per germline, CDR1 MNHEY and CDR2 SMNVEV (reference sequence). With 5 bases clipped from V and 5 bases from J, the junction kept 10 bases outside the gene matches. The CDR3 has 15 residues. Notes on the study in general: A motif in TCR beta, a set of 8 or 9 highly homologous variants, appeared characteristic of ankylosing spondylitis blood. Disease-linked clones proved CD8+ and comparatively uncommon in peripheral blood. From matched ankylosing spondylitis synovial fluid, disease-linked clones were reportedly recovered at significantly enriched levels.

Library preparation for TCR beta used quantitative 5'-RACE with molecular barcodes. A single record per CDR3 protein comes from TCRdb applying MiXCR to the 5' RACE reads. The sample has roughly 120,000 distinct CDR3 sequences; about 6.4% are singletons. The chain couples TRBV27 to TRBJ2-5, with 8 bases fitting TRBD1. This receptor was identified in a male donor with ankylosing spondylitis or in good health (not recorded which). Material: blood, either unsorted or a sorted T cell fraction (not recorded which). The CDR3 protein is CASSPRQGRWETQYF. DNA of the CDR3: TGTGCCAGCAGTCCCAGACAGGGGCGGTGGGAGACCCAGTACTTC.